Following are 10 T cell receptor beta chains from one sample sequenced in a study of graft-versus-host responses after intestinal transplantation (dated by TCRdb to about 2021). These receptors' targets are unknown. The sample's time point, from its label and the paper: cells obtained before transplantation from donor or recipient. Library construction relied on the immunoSEQ multiplex PCR assay. TCRdb limited this immuneACCESS table to in-frame rearrangements with V and J called. A share of clones is missing; checked studies link under half to unresolved V genes, and the rest is unexplained. Within this sample are approximately 94,000 clones, with approximately 84% of them counted one time only. Around 0.86% of the sample comes from the top ten. This sample comprised unstimulated CD4+ T cells sorted from spleen or lymph node cells, obtained before transplant. These receptors originate from a human donor who was the organ donor for an intestinal transplant.

This clone has only one observation. This chain connects TRBV29-1 to TRBJ1-4, with TRBD1 matching 7 bases. The CDR3 runs 14 residues. Germline CDR1 reads SQVTM; CDR2 reads ANQGSEA. V gave up 6 bases and J gave up 8 bases; unmatched junction bases: 12. CDR3 protein: CSVTGEGTREKLFF. DNA for the CDR3: TGCAGCGTAACAGGGGAGGGTACTAGGGAAAAACTGTTTTTT.

The V and J genes are TRBV6-5 and TRBJ2-7, with a tentative D call TRBD2 (6 bases). The V end lost 0 bases, the J end lost 4 bases, and 10 bases lay between the germline ends. CDR3 length: 14 amino acids. Germline V gene sequence: CDR1 MNHEY, CDR2 SVGAGI. CDR3 sequence: CASSYSEGSYEQYF. The DNA for the CDR3 is TGTGCCAGCAGTTACTCGGAGGGGAGTTACGAGCAGTACTTC.

V usage is TRBV6-5 and J usage is TRBJ1-2, with 9 nucleotides matching TRBD1. The CDR3 consists of 15 residues. V lost 5 bases, J lost 6 bases, and 10 bases stayed unmatched. Germline V lookup: CDR1 MNHEY, CDR2 SVGAGI. The CDR3 region is CASSPGDRGKDGYTF. The DNA for the CDR3 is TGTGCCAGCAGTCCCGGCGACAGGGGGAAAGATGGCTACACCTTC.

The V and J genes are TRBV11-2 and TRBJ2-4, with 8 bases identical to TRBD1. The CDR3 loop spans 15 amino acids. Germline V CDR1 and CDR2: SGHAT, FQNNGV. V shed 6 bases, J shed 0 bases, and the junction held 4 bases outside the gene matches. CDR3 coding DNA: TGTGCCAGCAGGCCGGACAGGGAAGCCAAAAACATTCAGTACTTC. Amino acids: CASRPDREAKNIQYF.

The rearrangement joins TRBV30 to TRBJ1-5; TRBD1 might be the D (5 bases). This CDR3 is 15 amino acids long. Trimming removed 1 base from V and 2 bases from J, with 12 bases in between. CDR1 is GTSNPN and CDR2 is SVGIG in the germline V gene (reference sequence). The CDR3 region is CAWSGSGIGNQPQHF. The CDR3 coding sequence is TGTGCCTGGAGTGGATCAGGGATCGGCAATCAGCCCCAGCATTTT.

This clone was detected only once. The chain has TRBV6-1 and TRBJ1-1; D gene unclear. V lost 4 bases to trimming and J lost 2 bases, with 8 bases between them. Per germline, CDR1 MNHNS and CDR2 SASEGT. The CDR3 loop spans 13 amino acids. In DNA form, the CDR3 reads TGTGCCAGCAGTGCCCTTGCCAACACTGAAGCTTTCTTT. It specifies CASSALANTEAFF.

The V call is TRBV27, the J call TRBJ1-2; no reliable D call. CDR3 length: 13 residues. CDR1 and CDR2 from the germline V gene are MNHEY and SMNVEV (reference sequence). Trimming took 7 bases from V and 7 from J, leaving 16 bases between them. The CDR3 spells CASNKAATVGYTF. As DNA, the CDR3 is TGTGCCAGCAATAAGGCGGCTACAGTTGGCTACACCTTC.

The chain carries TRBV11-2 and TRBJ1-5; D unresolved. V shed 6 bases and J shed 0 bases, with 18 bases lying between them. Per germline, CDR1 SGHAT and CDR2 FQNNGV. There are 17 residues in the CDR3. This CDR3 is CASRDCGPILSNQPQHF. The CDR3 DNA reads as TGTGCCAGCAGGGATTGTGGACCTATTCTTAGCAATCAGCCCCAGCATTTT.

This sequence joins TRBV9 and TRBJ1-1, with D unclear. The germline V gene encodes CDR1 SGDLS and CDR2 YYNGEE. The CDR3 runs 15 residues. Between the trimmed V and J ends, which lost 8 bases and 4 bases, there was a span of 21 bases. The CDR3 sequence: CASYHGEGLSTEAFF. The CDR3 nucleotides are TGTGCCAGTTATCACGGGGAGGGCCTGAGCACTGAAGCTTTCTTT. Looking up the rest from reference TRBV9 and TRBJ1-1 gives the full variable domain: DSGVTQTPKHLITATGQRVTLRCSPRSGDLSVYWYQQSLDQGLQFLIQYYNGEERAKGNILERFSAQQFPDLHSELNLSSLELGDSALYFCASYHGEGLSTEAFFGQGTRLTVV.

This sequence joins TRBV9 and TRBJ1-3; the match to TRBD1 covers 8 bases. This CDR3 is 16 amino acids long. Germline CDR1 and CDR2: SGDLS and YYNGEE. With V trimmed by 2 bases and J by 4 bases, 8 bases remained unmatched. The CDR3 sequence: CASSVGTGLVGNTIYF. The DNA for the CDR3 is TGTGCCAGCAGCGTGGGGACAGGTCTTGTAGGAAACACCATATATTTT.